This T cell receptor (beta chain) was sequenced in a study of T cell repertoires in cytomegalovirus infection. Across the whole study: It can be stated that public TCR beta signatures indicated CMV infection as well as a matching HLA type. The study, taken as a whole, reports: Summed frequency of public TCR beta families distinguished CMV carriers with the relevant HLA.

This clonotype was recorded many times. Antigen unknown. The CDR3 is made up of 15 amino acids. The V gene lost 4 bases and the J gene lost 0 bases, with 13 bases spanning the gap. From germline, CDR1 is SGHAT and CDR2 FQNNGV. TCRdb itself ran the reads through MiXCR, one entry per CDR3 protein. The repertoire holds 250,000 to 300,000 distinct CDR3 sequences, with about 13% as singletons. The rearrangement links TRBV11-2 to TRBJ2-7; D may be TRBD1 or TRBD2 (6 bases each). Sequencing input: PBMCs. This clonotype was obtained from a human donor in good health (CMV status not recorded). Some clones in this sample may be carry-over from other donors' samples. CDR3 protein: CASSSGALSSYEQYF. CDR3 sequence (DNA): TGTGCCAGCAGCTCGGGGGCTTTGAGCTCCTACGAGCAGTACTTC.